Below, one T cell receptor beta chain is given with its context. Its matching antigen is unknown. The CDR3 is 13 amino acids. V was pared by 5 bases and J by 2 bases, with 10 bases between. Germline-derived CDR1 and CDR2 are MNHNS and SASEGT. Unique molecular identifiers were added to individual cDNA molecules. TCRdb independently ran MiXCR on the 5' RACE reads; one entry per CDR3 protein. This table holds roughly 56,000 distinct CDR3 sequences, more than 9.5% found once. The data stem from a study of early T cells in non-severe SARS-CoV-2 infection. On the study more broadly: Sequencing of unsorted whole blood was done on bulk RNA, leaving chains unpaired. Study-level findings and limits: VDJdb-based annotation leaned toward anti-spike CD8 responses and missed private and CD4 specificities.

Sequencing was done on a sample of whole blood. The chain uses TRBV6-1 and TRBJ2-7; D remains ambiguous. The TCR was taken from an adult who was a healthcare worker with PCR-confirmed SARS-CoV-2 infection or an uninfected control (not recorded which). CDR3 bases: TGTGCCAGCAGTAGACCGGCGACCTACGAGCAGTACTTC. Translation gives CASSRPATYEQYF.